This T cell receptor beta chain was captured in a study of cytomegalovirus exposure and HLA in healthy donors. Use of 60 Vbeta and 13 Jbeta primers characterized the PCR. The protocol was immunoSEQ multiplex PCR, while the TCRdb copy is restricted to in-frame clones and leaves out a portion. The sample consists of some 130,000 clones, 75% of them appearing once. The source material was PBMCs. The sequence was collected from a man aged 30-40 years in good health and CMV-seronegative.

The CDR3 sequence is CASSQDSTNEKLFF. The DNA for the CDR3 is TGTGCCAGCAGTCAGGACTCAACTAATGAAAAACTGTTTTTT. The J gene is TRBJ1-4, the V gene TRBV2; no firm D call. There are 14 residues in the CDR3. The V gene's germline CDR1 is SNHLY and CDR2 FYNNEI. The V gene lost 5 bases and the J gene lost 0 bases, with 7 bases spanning the gap.